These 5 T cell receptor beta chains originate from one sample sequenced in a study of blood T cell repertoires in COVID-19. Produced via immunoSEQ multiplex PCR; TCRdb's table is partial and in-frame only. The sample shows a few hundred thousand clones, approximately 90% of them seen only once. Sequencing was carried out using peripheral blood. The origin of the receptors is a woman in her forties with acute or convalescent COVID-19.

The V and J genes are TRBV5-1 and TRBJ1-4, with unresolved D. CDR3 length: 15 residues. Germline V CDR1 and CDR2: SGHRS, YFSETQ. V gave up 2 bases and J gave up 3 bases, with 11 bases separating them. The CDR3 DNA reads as TGCGCCAGCAGCTTACGAGGATCCTCTAATGAAAAACTGTTTTTT. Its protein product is CASSLRGSSNEKLFF.

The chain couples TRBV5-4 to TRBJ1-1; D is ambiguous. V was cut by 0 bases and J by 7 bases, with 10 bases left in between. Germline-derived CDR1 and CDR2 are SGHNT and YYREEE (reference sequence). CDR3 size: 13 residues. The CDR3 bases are TGTGCCAGCAGCTTGGAGCGTTTCAGTGAAGCTTTCTTT. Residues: CASSLERFSEAFF.

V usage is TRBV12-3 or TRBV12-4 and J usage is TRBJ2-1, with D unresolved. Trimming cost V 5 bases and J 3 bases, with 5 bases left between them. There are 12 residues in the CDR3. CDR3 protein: CASSPHYNEQFF. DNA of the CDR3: TGTGCCAGCAGTCCCCACTACAATGAGCAGTTCTTC.

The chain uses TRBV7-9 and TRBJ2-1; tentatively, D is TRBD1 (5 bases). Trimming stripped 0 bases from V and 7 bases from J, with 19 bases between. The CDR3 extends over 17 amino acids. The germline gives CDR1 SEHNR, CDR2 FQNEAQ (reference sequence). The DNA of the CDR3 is TGTGCCAGCAGCTTAGCGTTGGGTCAATTCAAGGGGAATGAGCAGTTCTTC. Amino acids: CASSLALGQFKGNEQFF.

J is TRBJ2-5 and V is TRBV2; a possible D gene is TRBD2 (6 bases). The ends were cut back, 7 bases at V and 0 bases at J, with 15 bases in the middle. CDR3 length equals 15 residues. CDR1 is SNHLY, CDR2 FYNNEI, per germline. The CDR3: CASMRLAPYQETQYF. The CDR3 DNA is TGTGCCAGCATGAGGCTAGCGCCTTACCAAGAGACCCAGTACTTC.